A selection of T cell receptor beta chains follows, all from one sample in a study of cytomegalovirus exposure and HLA in healthy donors. Sequenced by immunoSEQ multiplex PCR; TCRdb stores in-frame clones only, minus some. The table records some 150,000 clones, about 80% of them present only once. Sequences were obtained from PBMCs. Receptors were obtained from a man aged 18-30 years in good health and CMV-seropositive. CDR3s include the opening cysteine and the closing phenylalanine or tryptophan. The order of the fields is D gene, J gene, clone size, V gene, CDR3 DNA, CDR3 protein. The D gene is left open where the match is weak. Clone size is shown for a subset of rows, as once, few, many or a class of expanded clone.

NA,TRBJ1-3,NA,TRBV5-1,TGCGCCAGCAGCTTAACCTCGGGAACGAATGGAAACACCATATATTTT,CASSLTSGTNGNTIYF
NA,TRBJ2-1,once,TRBV15,TGTGCCACCAGCAGAGACAGGGCTACCTACAATGAGCAGTTCTTC,CATSRDRATYNEQFF
TRBD1,TRBJ1-5,NA,TRBV19,TGTGCCAGTAGTTCACAGGGGGCAGGGCAGCCCCAGCATTTT,CASSSQGAGQPQHF
NA,TRBJ2-6,NA,TRBV5-6,TGTGCCAGCAGCTACGGCTCTGGGGCCAACGTCCTGACTTTC,CASSYGSGANVLTF
NA,TRBJ2-1,NA,TRBV30,TGTGCCTGGACCCCCCTGGGGGGGGCCTCCTACAATGAGCAGTTCTTC,CAWTPLGGASYNEQFF
NA,TRBJ2-1,NA,TRBV7-9,TGTGCCAGCCTGAGGTCGAGGGGGGGGGAGGACAATGAGCAGTTCTTC,CASLRSRGGEDNEQFF
NA,TRBJ2-3,NA,TRBV7-9,TGTGCCAGCAGCTTTTATATCATCCGGACTAGCACAGATACGCAGTATTTT,CASSFYIIRTSTDTQYF
NA,TRBJ1-2,NA,TRBV5-4,TGTGCCAGCAGCTTGGAGCTAGTCCCCTATGGCTACACCTTC,CASSLELVPYGYTF
NA,TRBJ1-6,NA,TRBV5-4,TGTGCCAGCGGAAGAGACAGGTCGGGGAATTCACCCCTCCACTTT,CASGRDRSGNSPLHF
NA,TRBJ1-5,NA,TRBV4-2,TGTGCCAGCAGCCAAGAGGCAGGGCCCGGACAGCCCCAGCATTTT,CASSQEAGPGQPQHF
TRBD1,TRBJ2-2,NA,TRBV10-2,TGCGCCAGCAGCGAGGACAGGGTACCCGGGGAGCTGTTTTTT,CASSEDRVPGELFF
NA,TRBJ1-6,NA,TRBV27,NA,CASSFGPGEGIYNSPLHF
TRBD2,TRBJ2-1,once,TRBV7-6,TGTGCCAGCAGCTTCGCCCAGCGGGAAAGGGATGAGCAGTTCTTC,CASSFAQRERDEQFF
NA,TRBJ2-7,NA,TRBV11-3,TGTGCCAGCAGCTTAGCGGCAGGTTACGAGCAGTACTTC,CASSLAAGYEQYF
NA,TRBJ1-2,NA,TRBV5-5,TGTGCCAGCAGCCTGGGGGCCAGCAGGGATAACTATGGCTACACCTTC,CASSLGASRDNYGYTF
NA,TRBJ1-1,NA,TRBV5-5,TGTGCCAGCAGCCCGGATGGGGGCCACTACACTGAAGCTTTCTTT,CASSPDGGHYTEAFF
NA,TRBJ1-6,NA,TRBV9,TGTGCCAGCAGCTTCACAGCAACACTTAATTCACCCCTCCACTTT,CASSFTATLNSPLHF
NA,TRBJ2-3,NA,TRBV11-2,TGTGCCAGCAGCTTTTTGCGAACAGATACGCAGTATTTT,CASSFLRTDTQYF
NA,TRBJ2-7,NA,TRBV2,TGTGCCAGCAGTGCCACGGAGACCTACGAGCAGTACTTC,CASSATETYEQYF
TRBD2,TRBJ2-1,NA,TRBV19,TGTGCCAGTAGTATTCGTGGACTAGCGGGAGGAGGGGAGCAGTTCTTC,CASSIRGLAGGGEQFF
NA,TRBJ2-2,once,TRBV15,TGTGCCACCAAGGGAGGTGTCCCCGGGGAGCTGTTTTTT,CATKGGVPGELFF
TRBD2,TRBJ2-2,NA,TRBV5-1,TGCGCCAGCACCCTAGCGGGAGGTGGCACCGGGGAGCTGTTTTTT,CASTLAGGGTGELFF
NA,TRBJ1-1,NA,TRBV6-6,TGTGCCAGCAGCGTCAGGCAAAACACTGAAGCTTTCTTT,CASSVRQNTEAFF
TRBD2,TRBJ2-5,NA,TRBV2,TGTGCCAGCAACGTCCTAGCGGAGGGGAAGACCCAGTACTTC,CASNVLAEGKTQYF
NA,TRBJ2-7,NA,TRBV25-1,TGTGCCACCCGAGACAGGAACTCCTACGAGCAGTACTTC,CATRDRNSYEQYF
TRBD1,TRBJ1-1,NA,TRBV11-1,TGTGCCAGCAGCGCATCGACAGGGGGCACTGAAGCTTTCTTT,CASSASTGGTEAFF
NA,TRBJ1-4,NA,TRBV2,TGTGCCAGCATCCGGCGGGTGGATGGAAAACTGTTTTTT,CASIRRVDGKLFF
NA,TRBJ1-1,NA,TRBV29-1,TGCAGCGTTGAAGAACTACAGGGGAACACTGAAGCTTTCTTT,CSVEELQGNTEAFF
TRBD1,TRBJ1-3,NA,TRBV5-6,TGTGCCAGCAGCTTAATCACAGGGGAAATAAACACCATATATTTT,CASSLITGEINTIYF
NA,TRBJ2-5,NA,TRBV9,TGTGCCAGCAGCGTGTCACAGGGCTCCTTGGAGACCCAGTACTTC,CASSVSQGSLETQYF